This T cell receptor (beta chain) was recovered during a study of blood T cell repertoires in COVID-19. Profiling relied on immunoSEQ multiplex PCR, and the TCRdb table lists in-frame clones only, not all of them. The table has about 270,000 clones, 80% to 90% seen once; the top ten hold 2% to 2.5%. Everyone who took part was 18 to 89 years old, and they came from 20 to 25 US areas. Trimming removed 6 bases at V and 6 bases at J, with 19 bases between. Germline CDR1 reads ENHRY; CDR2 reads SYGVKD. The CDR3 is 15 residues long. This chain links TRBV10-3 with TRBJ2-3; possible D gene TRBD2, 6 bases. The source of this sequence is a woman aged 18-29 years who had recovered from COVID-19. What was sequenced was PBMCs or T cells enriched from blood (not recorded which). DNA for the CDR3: TGTGCCATCAGGGGGGACTCCGTCGGAGGGGATACGCAGTATTTT. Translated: CAIRGDSVGGDTQYF.